The present T cell receptor beta chain was sequenced within a study of blood T cell repertoires in COVID-19. Study as a whole: Collection of acute and convalescent COVID-19 samples took place in the United States, Italy and Spain. The cDNA or gDNA used as material had been derived from T cells, B-cell-depleted T cells, or PBMCs.

Under the authors' procedure: Counts of nucleated cells, estimated from reference gene primer amplification, were obtained. TCRdb's table, derived via immunoSEQ multiplex PCR, lists solely in-frame clones and lacks some. V and J calls and clone size come straight from that table; D and trimming were deduced from the DNA. The table includes about 110,000 clones, roughly 83% detected once. This receptor was taken from a woman in her sixties or seventies with acute or convalescent COVID-19. What was sequenced was peripheral blood.

This CDR3 reads CASSEAGGPPQETQYF. DNA for the CDR3: TGTGCCAGCAGTGAAGCTGGCGGGCCACCCCAAGAGACCCAGTACTTC. This chain joins TRBV6-1 and TRBJ2-5; D perhaps matches TRBD2 (5 bases). CDR3 length: 16 residues. Germline V gene lookup returns CDR1 MNHNS and CDR2 SASEGT. The V gene lost 0 bases and the J gene lost 1 base, with 12 bases spanning the gap.